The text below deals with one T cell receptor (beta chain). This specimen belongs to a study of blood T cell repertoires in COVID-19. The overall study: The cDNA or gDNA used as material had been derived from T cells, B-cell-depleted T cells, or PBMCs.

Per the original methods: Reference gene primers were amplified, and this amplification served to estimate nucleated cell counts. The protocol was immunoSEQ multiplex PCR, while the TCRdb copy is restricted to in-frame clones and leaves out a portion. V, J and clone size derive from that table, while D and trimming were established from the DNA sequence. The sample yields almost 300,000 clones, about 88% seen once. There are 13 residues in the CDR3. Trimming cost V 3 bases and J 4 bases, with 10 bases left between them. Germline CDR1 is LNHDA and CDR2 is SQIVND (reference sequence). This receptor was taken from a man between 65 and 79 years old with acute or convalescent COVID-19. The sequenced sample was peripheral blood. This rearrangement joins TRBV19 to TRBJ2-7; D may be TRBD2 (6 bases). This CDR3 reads CASSIGGGYEQYF. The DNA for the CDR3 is TGTGCCAGTAGTATCGGGGGAGGTTACGAGCAGTACTTC.